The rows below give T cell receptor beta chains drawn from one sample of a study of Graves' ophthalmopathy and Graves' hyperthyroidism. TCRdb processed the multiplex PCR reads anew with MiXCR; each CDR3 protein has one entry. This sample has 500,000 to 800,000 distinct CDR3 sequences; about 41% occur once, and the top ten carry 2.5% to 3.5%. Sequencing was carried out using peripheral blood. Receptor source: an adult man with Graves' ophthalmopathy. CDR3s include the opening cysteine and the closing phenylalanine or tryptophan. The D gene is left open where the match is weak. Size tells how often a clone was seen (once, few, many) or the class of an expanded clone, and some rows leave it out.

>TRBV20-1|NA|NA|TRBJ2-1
CSARDRRGFYNEQFF
TGCAGTGCTAGAGATCGTAGGGGGTTCTACAATGAGCAGTTCTTC
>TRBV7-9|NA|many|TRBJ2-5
CASSQGTRMGGETQYF
TGTGCCAGCAGCCAGGGGACGCGGATGGGTGGGGAGACCCAGTACTTC
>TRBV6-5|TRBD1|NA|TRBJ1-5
CASSRQGGGNQPQHF
TGTGCCAGCAGCCGACAGGGGGGAGGCAATCAGCCCCAGCATTTT
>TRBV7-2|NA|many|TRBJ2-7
CASSLEPNIYEQYF
TGTGCCAGCAGCTTAGAACCGAATATCTACGAGCAGTACTTC
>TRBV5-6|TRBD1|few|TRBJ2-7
CASSLTTGMSYEQYF
TGTGCCAGCAGCCTGACGACAGGGATGTCCTACGAGCAGTACTTC
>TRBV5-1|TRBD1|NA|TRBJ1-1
CASSFLTGLNTEAFF
TGCGCCAGCAGCTTCCTGACAGGGCTGAACACTGAAGCTTTCTTT
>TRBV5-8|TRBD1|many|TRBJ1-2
CASSGTEGYTF
TGTGCCAGCAGCGGGACAGAGGGCTACACCTTC
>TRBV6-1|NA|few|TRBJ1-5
CASTRRQGPQPQHF
TGTGCCAGCACCCGGAGGCAGGGTCCTCAGCCCCAGCATTTT
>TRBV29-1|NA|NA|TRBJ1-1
CSVGSGGATEAFF
TGCAGCGTGGGGTCGGGGGGGGCCACTGAAGCCTTCTTT
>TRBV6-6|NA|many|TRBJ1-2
CASGIGTNYGYTF
TGTGCCAGCGGGATCGGGACAAACTATGGCTACACCTTC
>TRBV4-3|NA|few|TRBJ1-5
CASSHLGRNQPQHF
TGCGCCAGCAGCCACCTAGGACGGAATCAGCCCCAGCATTTT